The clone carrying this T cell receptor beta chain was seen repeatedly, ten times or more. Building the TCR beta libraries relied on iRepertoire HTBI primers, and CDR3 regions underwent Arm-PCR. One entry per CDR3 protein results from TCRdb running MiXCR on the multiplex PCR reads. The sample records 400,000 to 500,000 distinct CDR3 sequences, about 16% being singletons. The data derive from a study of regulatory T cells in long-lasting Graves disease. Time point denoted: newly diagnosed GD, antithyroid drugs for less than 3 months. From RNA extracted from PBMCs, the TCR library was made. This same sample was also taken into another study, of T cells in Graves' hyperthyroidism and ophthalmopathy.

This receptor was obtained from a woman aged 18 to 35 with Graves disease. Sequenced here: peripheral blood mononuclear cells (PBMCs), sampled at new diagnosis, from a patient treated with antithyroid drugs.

DNA for the CDR3: TGTGCCAGCAGAGGGACCCTAAATCAGCCCCAGCATTTT. Translating it yields CASRGTLNQPQHF. The J gene is TRBJ1-5, the V gene TRBV6-1; D may be TRBD1 (5 bases). The V gene's germline CDR1 is MNHNS and CDR2 SASEGT. This CDR3 has 13 residues. V was cut by 6 bases and J by 4 bases, with 10 bases left in between.